This T cell receptor beta chain was sequenced for a study of blood T cell repertoires in COVID-19. Study at large: Samples representing acute and convalescent COVID-19 were sourced from the United States, Italy and Spain. PBMCs, B-cell-depleted T cells, or T cells provided the cDNA or gDNA that made up the material.

CDR1 SGHAT and CDR2 FQDESV come from the germline V gene (reference sequence). V lost 5 bases, J lost 5 bases, and 7 bases stayed unmatched. This CDR3 is 15 amino acids long. The authors' processing: Amplification of reference gene primers provided the estimated nucleated cell counts. TCRdb keeps only in-frame clones here, not all; method: immunoSEQ multiplex PCR. The V and J calls and the clone size are those of that table, but D and trimming were determined from the DNA. The profile shows about 58,000 clones, approximately 91% of them singletons. This TCR came from a woman in her sixties or seventies with active COVID-19. The rearrangement uses TRBV11-1 and TRBJ1-4; 8 positions match TRBD1. The sequenced sample was peripheral blood. CDR3 coding DNA: TGTGCCAGCAGCGAGGACAGGGTTGGGAATGAAAAACTGTTTTTT. This gives the protein CASSEDRVGNEKLFF.